These T cell receptor beta chains were read from a single sample in a study of early T cells in non-severe SARS-CoV-2 infection. MiXCR, applied by TCRdb to the 5' RACE reads, yields one record per CDR3 protein. The sample lists tens of thousands of distinct CDR3 sequences; about an eighth were seen once. Sequenced material: whole blood, taken at baseline. Receptor source: an adult who was a healthcare worker with PCR-confirmed SARS-CoV-2 infection or an uninfected control (not recorded which). Each CDR3 is given with its conserved first and last residue. D genes are given only for firm matches. Only part of the rows carry a size: once, few, many, or a class if the clone is expanded.

v_gene	abundance	d_gene	j_gene	CDR3aa	CDR3nt
TRBV12-3/TRBV12-4	many	-	TRBJ1-4	CASTGALGEKLFF	TGTGCCAGCACAGGGGCTCTGGGTGAAAAACTGTTTTTT
TRBV4-1	-	-	TRBJ2-1	CASSQVGQATRWFF	TGCGCCAGCAGCCAAGTCGGTCAGGCTACCCGTTGGTTCTTC
TRBV7-2	many	-	TRBJ1-5	CASSLGSWGNQPQHF	TGTGCCAGCAGCTTGGGATCCTGGGGCAATCAGCCCCAGCATTTT
TRBV30	few	-	TRBJ2-4	CAWSPGGSKNIQYF	TGTGCCTGGAGTCCGGGCGGTAGCAAAAACATTCAGTACTTC
TRBV9	few	TRBD2	TRBJ2-1	CASSYTGTSGPYDEQFF	TGTGCCAGCAGCTATACTGGGACTAGCGGGCCCTATGATGAGCAGTTCTTC
TRBV29-1	-	-	TRBJ2-3	CSVYRGLGDTQYF	TGCAGCGTTTACCGGGGGCTCGGAGATACGCAGTATTTT
TRBV9	-	TRBD2	TRBJ2-3	CASSPRSGGDGTDTQYF	TGTGCCAGCAGCCCTCGTTCCGGGGGGGACGGCACAGATACGCAGTATTTT
TRBV27	-	TRBD2	TRBJ2-1	CASSPHSLAGGTEQFF	TGTGCCAGCAGCCCACATAGCCTAGCGGGAGGGACTGAGCAGTTCTTC
TRBV9	few	TRBD1	TRBJ2-3	CASSAARGLTDTQYF	TGTGCCAGCAGCGCCGCGAGGGGGCTGACAGATACGCAGTATTTT
TRBV11-2	few	TRBD2	TRBJ2-1	CASSFERGEQFF	TGTGCCAGCAGCTTCGAGCGGGGAGAGCAGTTCTTC
TRBV7-6	many	-	TRBJ1-5	CASSLGVNQPQHF	TGTGCCAGCAGCTTAGGGGTAAATCAGCCCCAGCATTTT
TRBV19	few	TRBD1	TRBJ2-2	CASSIVRGHTGELFF	TGTGCCAGTAGTATAGTGAGGGGGCACACCGGGGAGCTGTTTTTT
TRBV4-1	few	TRBD1	TRBJ1-1	CASSRAARDSLNTEAFF	TGCGCCAGCAGCCGAGCCGCCCGGGACAGTCTGAACACTGAAGCTTTCTTT
TRBV19	many	-	TRBJ2-1	CASSIQRTNNEQFF	TGTGCCAGTAGTATCCAGCGGACTAACAATGAGCAGTTCTTC
TRBV20-1	few	-	TRBJ2-7	CSARDSYEQYF	TGCAGTGCTAGAGATTCCTACGAGCAGTACTTC
TRBV7-6	many	TRBD2	TRBJ2-1	CASSLGPPSASGKNYNEQFF	TGTGCCAGCAGCTTAGGCCCCCCGTCGGCAAGCGGGAAAAACTACAATGAGCAGTTCTTC
TRBV7-8	few	TRBD1	TRBJ1-5	CASSFLKTGGQPQHF	TGTGCCAGCAGCTTTTTAAAGACAGGGGGACAGCCCCAGCATTTT
TRBV20-1	few	TRBD2	TRBJ2-7	CSATSGGNYEQYF	TGCAGTGCTACTAGCGGGGGTAACTACGAGCAGTACTTC
TRBV11-2	many	-	TRBJ1-1	CASSLEGAAGFF	TGTGCCAGCAGCTTAGAGGGCGCGGCGGGTTTCTTT
TRBV5-1	-	TRBD1	TRBJ1-1	CASSGDRGLGAFF	TGCGCCAGCAGCGGCGACAGGGGGCTTGGTGCTTTCTTT
TRBV20-1	few	-	TRBJ2-1	CSATVARSYNEQFF	TGCAGTGCTACTGTCGCCCGCTCCTACAATGAGCAGTTCTTC
TRBV6-2/TRBV6-3	many	-	TRBJ1-1	CASVRVGNTEAFF	TGTGCCAGCGTCCGCGTTGGAAACACTGAAGCTTTCTTT
TRBV19	many	TRBD1	TRBJ2-7	CASSKPGQYYEQYF	TGTGCCAGTAGTAAACCGGGACAGTACTACGAGCAGTACTTC
TRBV14	few	-	TRBJ2-5	CASSQGGAGETQYF	TGTGCCAGCAGCCAAGGTGGGGCAGGAGAGACCCAGTACTTC
TRBV7-2	many	-	TRBJ2-7	CASSLVARTYEQYF	TGTGCCAGCAGCTTAGTTGCTAGAACCTACGAGCAGTACTTC
TRBV7-6	many	-	TRBJ2-3	CASSLKENTDTQYF	TGTGCCAGCAGCTTAAAGGAGAACACAGATACGCAGTATTTT
TRBV20-1	-	-	TRBJ1-6	CSARAANSPLHF	TGCAGTGCTAGAGCGGCAAACTCACCCCTCCACTTT
TRBV11-2	few	-	TRBJ2-3	CASSPRTLKGADTQYF	TGTGCCAGCAGCCCACGGACCCTGAAGGGCGCAGATACGCAGTATTTT
TRBV29-1	-	TRBD1	TRBJ2-1	CSVEGQSSYNEQFF	TGCAGCGTTGAGGGACAGAGCTCCTACAATGAGCAGTTCTTC
TRBV6-2/TRBV6-3	many	TRBD2	TRBJ2-1	CASSSGLAGGYRAYNEQFF	TGTGCCAGCAGTTCCGGACTAGCGGGAGGGTACCGGGCTTACAATGAGCAGTTCTTC
TRBV9	-	TRBD2	TRBJ2-1	CASSVDGLANNEQFF	TGTGCCAGCAGCGTAGATGGACTAGCGAACAATGAGCAGTTCTTC
TRBV7-8	-	-	TRBJ1-1	CASRLKRREGNTEAFF	TGTGCCAGCAGACTCAAAAGACGGGAGGGGAACACTGAAGCTTTCTTT
TRBV4-3	-	-	TRBJ2-3	CASSQELSRPTDTQYF	TGCGCCAGCAGCCAAGAGTTGTCGCGGCCCACAGATACGCAGTATTTT
TRBV2	-	-	TRBJ1-5	CASENGGHQPQHF	TGTGCCAGCGAAAACGGGGGCCATCAGCCCCAGCATTTT
TRBV5-1	few	-	TRBJ2-1	CASSWLARNEQFF	TGCGCCAGCAGCTGGCTCGCGCGTAATGAGCAGTTCTTC